These T cell receptor beta chains were read from a single sample in a study of T cells in tumors after PD-1 blockade. Libraries were prepared by immunoSEQ multiplex PCR; TCRdb keeps only in-frame clonotypes and omits some of them. The sample contains fewer than 50,000 clones, over 75% of which appear only once. The sample here was PBMCs, taken before anti-PD-1 treatment. The receptors here all came from a human donor with basal cell carcinoma. Both conserved end residues are part of each CDR3. The D gene is left open where the match is weak. Some rows have no size entry. The others give once, few or many, or a class for an expanded clone.

NA,once,TRBV29-1,TRBJ1-4,CSVLGDNEKLFF,TGCAGCGTTCTAGGTGACAATGAAAAACTGTTTTTT
NA,NA,TRBV30,TRBJ1-3,CAWSATGGNTIYF,TGTGCCTGGAGTGCTACGGGAGGAAACACCATATATTTT
NA,NA,TRBV19,TRBJ1-4,CASSPPTANEKLFF,TGTGCCAGTAGCCCTCCGACGGCTAATGAAAAACTGTTTTTT
NA,NA,TRBV5-6,TRBJ1-2,CASTPRRRGFWGGYTF,TGTGCCAGCACCCCCCGACGCAGGGGATTTTGGGGTGGCTACACCTTC
NA,NA,TRBV18,TRBJ1-2,CASSPPDLVSGYTF,TGTGCCAGCTCACCCCCGGATCTAGTCTCTGGCTACACCTTC
NA,NA,TRBV19,TRBJ2-7,CASSIGGFGNEQYF,TGTGCCAGTAGTATAGGGGGGTTTGGAAACGAGCAGTACTTC
NA,NA,TRBV4-2,TRBJ1-1,CASSQDRPDISTEAFF,TGTGCCAGCAGCCAAGACCGACCCGACATTTCCACTGAAGCTTTCTTT
NA,NA,TRBV20-1,TRBJ2-3,CSAEWLDTQYF,TGCAGTGCTGAATGGTTGGATACGCAGTATTTT
TRBD1,NA,TRBV19,TRBJ1-1,CASSIGTATEAFF,TGTGCCAGTAGTATCGGGACAGCCACTGAAGCTTTCTTT
NA,NA,TRBV4-1,TRBJ2-2,CASSQVVTLLTGELFF,TGCGCCAGCAGCCAAGTTGTGACACTTTTGACCGGGGAGCTGTTTTTT
NA,NA,TRBV12-3/TRBV12-4,TRBJ2-1,CASSRGPYNEQFF,TGTGCCAGCAGTCGGGGACCCTACAATGAGCAGTTCTTC
NA,NA,TRBV11-1,TRBJ1-1,CASSLAASKPVSTEAFF,TGTGCCAGCAGCTTAGCGGCGTCTAAGCCGGTGAGCACTGAAGCTTTCTTT
NA,once,TRBV6-5,TRBJ2-7,CASEHFGVYEQYF,TGTGCCAGCGAGCATTTTGGGGTGTACGAGCAGTACTTC
NA,NA,TRBV18,TRBJ2-1,CASSPPMTDEQFF,TGTGCCAGCTCACCCCCTATGACCGATGAGCAGTTCTTC
TRBD2,NA,TRBV27,TRBJ2-2,CASSLPGLANTGELFF,TGTGCCAGCAGTTTACCGGGACTAGCGAACACCGGGGAGCTGTTTTTT
NA,NA,TRBV7-2,TRBJ1-2,CASSLPPPRGYTF,TGTGCCAGCAGCTTACCCCCACCGCGTGGCTACACCTTC
NA,NA,TRBV9,TRBJ2-3,CASSVGGAPDTQYF,TGTGCCAGCAGCGTAGGGGGGGCCCCAGATACGCAGTATTTT
TRBD1,NA,TRBV5-1,TRBJ2-3,CASSLGGTGFTDTQYF,TGCGCCAGCAGCTTGGGGGGGACAGGGTTCACAGATACGCAGTATTTT
TRBD1,NA,TRBV19,TRBJ1-2,CASSVRDRVNYGYTF,TGTGCCAGTAGTGTCCGGGACAGGGTTAACTATGGCTACACCTTC